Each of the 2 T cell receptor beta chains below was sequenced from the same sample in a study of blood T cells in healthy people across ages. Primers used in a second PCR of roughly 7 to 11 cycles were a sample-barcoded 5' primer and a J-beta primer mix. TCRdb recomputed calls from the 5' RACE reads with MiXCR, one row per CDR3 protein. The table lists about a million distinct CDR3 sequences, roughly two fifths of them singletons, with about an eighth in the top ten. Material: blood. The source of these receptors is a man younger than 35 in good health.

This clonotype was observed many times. This CDR3 is CAISESGGLITDTQYF. In DNA form, the CDR3 reads TGTGCCATCAGTGAGTCAGGGGGACTAATCACAGATACGCAGTATTTT. This rearrangement joins TRBV10-3 to TRBJ2-3, with D tentatively TRBD2 (7 bases). Trimming took off 0 bases at V and 2 bases at J, with 12 bases between the two ends. This CDR3 contains 16 residues. CDR1 is ENHRY, CDR2 SYGVKD, per germline.

The CDR3 nucleotides read TGTGCCAGCAGCTTGGGGACTAGCCGCGGTGATACGCAGTATTTT. It is translated as CASSLGTSRGDTQYF. The J gene is TRBJ2-3, the V gene TRBV7-6, with TRBD2 matching 9 bases. The length of the CDR3 is 15 residues. V lost 3 bases and J lost 6; bases outside the gene matches: 7. Germline lookup yields CDR1 SGHVS and CDR2 FNYEAQ. Full variable domain (missing parts from reference TRBV7-6 and TRBJ2-3): GAGVSQSPRYKVTKRGQDVALRCDPISGHVSLYWYRQALGQGPEFLTYFNYEAQQDKSGLPNDRFSAERPEGSISTLTIQRTEQRDSAMYRCASSLGTSRGDTQYFGPGTRLTVL.